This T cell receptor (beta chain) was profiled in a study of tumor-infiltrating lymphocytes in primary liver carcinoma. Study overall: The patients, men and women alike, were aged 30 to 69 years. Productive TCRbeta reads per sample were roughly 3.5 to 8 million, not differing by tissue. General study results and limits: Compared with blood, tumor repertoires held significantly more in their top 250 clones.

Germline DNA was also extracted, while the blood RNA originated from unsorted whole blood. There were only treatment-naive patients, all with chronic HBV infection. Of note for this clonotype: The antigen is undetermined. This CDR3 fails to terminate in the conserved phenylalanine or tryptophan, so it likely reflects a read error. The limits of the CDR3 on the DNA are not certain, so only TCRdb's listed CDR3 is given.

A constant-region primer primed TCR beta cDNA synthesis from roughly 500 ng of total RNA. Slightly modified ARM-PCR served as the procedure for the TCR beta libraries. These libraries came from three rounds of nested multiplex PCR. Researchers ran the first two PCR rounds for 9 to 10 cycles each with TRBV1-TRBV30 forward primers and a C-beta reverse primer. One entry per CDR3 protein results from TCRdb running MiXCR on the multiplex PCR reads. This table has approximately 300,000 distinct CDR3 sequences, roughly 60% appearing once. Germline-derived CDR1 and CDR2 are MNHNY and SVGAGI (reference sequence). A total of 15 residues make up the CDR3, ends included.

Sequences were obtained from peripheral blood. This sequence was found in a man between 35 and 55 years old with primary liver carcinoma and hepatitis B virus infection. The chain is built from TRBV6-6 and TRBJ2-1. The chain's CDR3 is CAGSYPGDGYNEQFL.